Listed here are 21 T cell receptor beta chains from one sample, sequenced in a study of regulatory T cells in long-lasting Graves disease. CDR3 regions were amplified by Arm-PCR using iRepertoire HTBI primers to build TCR beta libraries. MiXCR was run by TCRdb on the multiplex PCR reads, yielding one entry per CDR3 protein. The sample gives more than 450,000 distinct CDR3 sequences, around 13% of which show up once; roughly 9.3% is in the top ten. Time point specified: newly diagnosed GD, antithyroid drugs for less than 3 months. Scientists built the TCR library using RNA that was extracted from PBMCs. These data were also filed under a second study, of T cells in Graves' hyperthyroidism and ophthalmopathy.

This specimen was peripheral blood mononuclear cells (PBMCs), taken at new diagnosis, from a patient treated with antithyroid drugs. Receptor source: a woman younger than 45 with Graves disease.

Only a few counts were recorded for this clonotype. The gene calls are TRBV25-1 and TRBJ2-1; 9 nucleotides line up with TRBD2. Germline V gives CDR1 MGHDK, CDR2 SYGVNS. The CDR3 sequence is 15 residues long. Unmatched junction bases numbered 10, after V lost 5 bases and J lost 8 bases. The CDR3 sequence: CASSLSGSRVDEQFF. CDR3 DNA: TGTGCCAGCAGTCTTAGCGGGAGTAGAGTGGATGAGCAGTTCTTC.

This clonotype was counted many times. The chain carries TRBV11-2 and TRBJ1-1, with 8 positions matching TRBD1. The germline gives CDR1 SGHAT, CDR2 FQNNGV. J was trimmed by 6 bases and V by 4 bases; bases with no gene match: 4. CDR3 size: 13 residues. The CDR3 DNA follows: TGTGCCAGCAGCTCGGACAGGGAAGCTGAAGCTTTCTTT. Encoded protein: CASSSDREAEAFF.

As regards this clonotype: A much bigger clone sits one base away, suggesting this may be a read error. Because it lacks the conserved phenylalanine or tryptophan at the end, this CDR3 is likely a read error. The chain combines TRBV11-1 with TRBJ2-7; a weak D match, TRBD1 (5 bases). V dropped 10 bases and J dropped 4 bases, with 11 bases sitting between them. The CDR3 extends over 11 amino acids. Germline lookup yields CDR1 SGHAT and CDR2 FQDESV (reference sequence). The CDR3 loop reads CATGQGYEQYL. The DNA of the CDR3 is TGTGCCACCGGCCAGGGATACGAGCAGTACCTC.

This sequence joins TRBV6-2 or TRBV6-3 and TRBJ2-7; D is perhaps TRBD2 (6 bases). Trimming removed 3 bases at V and 7 bases at J, with 7 bases between. The CDR3 has 11 amino acids. The V gene's germline CDR1 is MNHEY and CDR2 SVGEGT. CDR3 amino acids: CASSYRGEQYF. The CDR3 nucleotides read TGTGCCAGCAGTTATCGGGGGGAGCAGTACTTC.

In its sample, this clonotype was seen many times. The chain links TRBV5-4 to TRBJ2-3; D remains unclear. V gave up 2 bases and J gave up 0 bases, with 10 bases separating them. Germline V gives CDR1 SGHNT, CDR2 YYREEE (reference sequence). The CDR3 runs to 15 residues. As DNA, the CDR3 is TGTGCCAGCAGCTTCCCGGCTTCTAGCACAGATACGCAGTATTTT. Residues: CASSFPASSTDTQYF.

The V gene is TRBV20-1, the J gene TRBJ2-2; 10 positions agree with TRBD2. Trimming at V came to 6 bases and at J to 6 bases, leaving 13 bases not matched to a gene. Germline CDR1 DFQATT, CDR2 SNEGSKA (reference sequence). The length of the CDR3 is 16 residues. CDR3 residues: CSAPSRASGRPGELFF. The CDR3 DNA is TGCAGTGCCCCTAGTCGGGCTAGCGGGAGACCCGGGGAGCTGTTTTTT.

This clonotype appeared a few times. This rearrangement joins TRBV6-1 to TRBJ2-2; TRBD1 might be the D (6 bases). Germline lookup yields CDR1 MNHNS and CDR2 SASEGT. This CDR3 region has 14 residues. Deletions cut 6 bases from V and 3 bases from J, with 11 bases between. The CDR3 here is CASSQGLYTGELFF. The CDR3 DNA reads as TGTGCCAGCAGCCAGGGGCTCTACACCGGGGAGCTGTTTTTT.

This clonotype was seen at least ten times. The chain carries TRBV6-1 and TRBJ2-1; D is undetermined. Trimming removed 7 bases at V and 4 bases at J, with 23 bases between. Germline V gene sequence: CDR1 MNHNS, CDR2 SASEGT. The CDR3 totals 17 residues. The CDR3 coding sequence is TGTGCCAGCAAGTCTAGTAGTCGGCGGACCTTTTACAATGAGCAGTTCTTC. It specifies CASKSSSRRTFYNEQFF.

This sequence joins TRBV30 and TRBJ2-7; unclear D gene. Germline assignment: CDR1 GTSNPN and CDR2 SVGIG (reference sequence). The CDR3 has 14 amino acids. Trimming took 3 bases from V and 7 from J, leaving 19 bases between them. The CDR3 loop is CAWRPSGLLREQYF. The DNA for the CDR3 is TGTGCCTGGAGGCCGTCTGGATTGCTACGGGAGCAGTACTTC.

This clonotype showed up just a few times. The chain links TRBV13 to TRBJ2-3; TRBD1 matches at 11 bases. The CDR3 spans 16 residues. The V gene's germline CDR1 is PRHDT and CDR2 FYEKMQ (reference sequence). Losses at the gene ends were 0 bases for V and 5 bases for J; bases not matched to a gene: 4. CDR3 amino acids: CASSLGDRGQRDTQYF. The DNA for the CDR3 is TGTGCCAGCAGCTTAGGGGACAGGGGGCAGAGAGATACGCAGTATTTT.

This clonotype was recorded many times. The chain has TRBV19 and TRBJ2-2; TRBD2 matches at 11 bases. CDR3 length: 15 residues. The V gene end was trimmed by 4 bases and the J gene end by 4 bases; junction bases not matched to a gene: 2. Germline V lookup: CDR1 LNHDA, CDR2 SQIVND (reference sequence). CDR3 amino acids: CASSTSGRLTGELFF. The DNA of the CDR3 is TGTGCCAGTAGTACTAGCGGGAGGCTCACCGGGGAGCTGTTTTTT.

This clonotype was recorded many times. The V gene is TRBV28, the J gene TRBJ2-4; possibly TRBD1 for D (6 bases). Trimming removed 4 bases at V and 5 bases at J, with 15 bases between. This CDR3 is 15 amino acids long. Germline V gene lookup returns CDR1 MDHEN and CDR2 SYDVKM. CDR3 protein: CASSSYSEGENIQYF. The CDR3, as DNA: TGTGCCAGCAGTTCCTACTCTGAGGGGGAAAACATTCAGTACTTC.

In this sample, this clonotype turned up a few times. The V call is TRBV7-9, the J call TRBJ2-7; 9 bases are shared with TRBD1. Germline-derived CDR1 and CDR2 are SEHNR and FQNEAQ (reference sequence). The CDR3 sequence is 16 residues long. V shed 5 bases, J shed 6 bases, and the junction held 14 bases outside the gene matches. The chain's CDR3 is CASSPPDRDRVGEQYF. The DNA of the CDR3 is TGTGCCAGCAGCCCCCCCGACCGGGACAGGGTAGGCGAGCAGTACTTC.

Note on this clonotype: Relative to the germline gene, one junction end is altered; a read error may explain this. The chain couples TRBV12-3 or TRBV12-4 to TRBJ2-4, with 7 bases aligning to TRBD1. This CDR3 contains 13 residues. The CDR3 sequence is CASSEGAQNIQYF. The CDR3 DNA sequence: TGTGCCAGCAGTGAGGGGGCGCAAAACATCCAGTACTTC.

The chain has TRBV19 and TRBJ1-2; tentatively, D is TRBD1 (6 bases). Germline V gene data show CDR1 as LNHDA and CDR2 as SQIVND (reference sequence). V was pared by 4 bases and J by 0 bases, with 12 bases between. CDR3 length: 15 residues. CDR3 sequence: CASSKGQPTNYGYTF. The CDR3 DNA sequence: TGTGCCAGTAGTAAAGGACAGCCGACTAACTATGGCTACACCTTC.

In its sample, this clonotype was seen many times. The conserved final phenylalanine or tryptophan is absent from the CDR3, which likely points to a read error. This sequence joins TRBV2 and TRBJ2-7; no clear D. Trimming pared 3 bases from V and 3 bases from J, leaving 9 bases between. CDR3 length: 13 residues. Germline CDR1 and CDR2: SNHLY and FYNNEI. The chain's CDR3 is CASSDLVGYEQYL. The CDR3 DNA is TGTGCCAGCAGTGATTTGGTGGGCTACGAGCAGTACCTC.

The chain employs TRBV19 and TRBJ2-4; TRBD2 matches 10 bases. V shed 6 bases, J shed 3 bases, and the junction held 8 bases outside the gene matches. Per germline, CDR1 LNHDA and CDR2 SQIVND (reference sequence). The length of the CDR3 is 16 residues. The CDR3 sequence: CASSRLRTSGKNIQYF. For the CDR3, the DNA is TGTGCCAGTAGCCGATTGCGGACTAGCGGCAAAAACATTCAGTACTTC. Combining the CDR3 with reference TRBV19 and TRBJ2-4 gives the whole variable domain DGGITQSPKYLFRKEGQNVTLSCEQNLNHDAMYWYRQDPGQGLRLIYYSQIVNDFQKGDIAEGYSVSREKKESFPLTVTSAQKNPTAFYLCASSRLRTSGKNIQYFGAGTRLSVL.

The rearrangement joins TRBV20-1 to TRBJ2-1; TRBD2 might be the D (6 bases). The CDR3 is 12 residues long. The germline V gene encodes CDR1 DFQATT and CDR2 SNEGSKA (reference sequence). This CDR3 reads CRVSGYYNEQFF. The DNA of the CDR3 is TGCAGGGTTAGCGGCTACTACAATGAGCAGTTCTTC.

This clonotype was recorded at least ten times. V usage is TRBV18 and J usage is TRBJ2-7, with 9 bases identical to TRBD2. With 3 bases clipped from V and 0 bases from J, the junction kept 6 bases outside the gene matches. CDR3 size: 16 residues. Germline CDR1 KGHSH, CDR2 LQKENI. The CDR3, as DNA: TGTGCCAGCTCACCGGAGACTAGCGGAGGCTCCTACGAGCAGTACTTC. It encodes CASSPETSGGSYEQYF.

This clonotype was counted at least ten times. This chain links TRBV2 with TRBJ2-1; D unresolved. The CDR3 is made up of 16 amino acids. Germline CDR1 and CDR2: SNHLY and FYNNEI. V was pared by 8 bases and J by 6 bases, with 23 bases between. The CDR3 reads CASCNGPSPIGNEQFF. The CDR3 DNA follows: TGTGCCAGCTGTAACGGACCTTCCCCGATCGGCAATGAGCAGTTCTTC.

For the CDR3, the DNA is TGTGCCAGCAGTCTAAACCTCGCCTACGAGCAGTACTTC. It codes for CASSLNLAYEQYF. The chain combines TRBV6-1 with TRBJ2-7; no firm D call. Trimming took off 5 bases at V and 2 bases at J, with 10 bases between the two ends. Looked up from germline, CDR1 is MNHNS and CDR2 is SASEGT. The CDR3 is 13 residues long.